A selection of T cell receptor beta chains follows, all from one sample in a study of cytomegalovirus exposure and HLA in healthy donors. TCRdb's copy holds only in-frame clones and misses some; the assay was immunoSEQ multiplex PCR. Seen here are tens of thousands of clones, under 80% observed once, and the top ten hold roughly 12%. Sequenced input: PBMCs. These receptors were obtained from a male donor in good health and CMV-seropositive. Both conserved end residues are part of each CDR3. The D gene is left open where the match is weak. The listing skips clone size in some rows; elsewhere it reads once, few, many or a size class.

V gene: TRBV18; CDR3 length: 17; D gene: NA; J gene: TRBJ1-6; clone size: NA; CDR3 protein: CASSARDHRGNNSPLHF; CDR3 DNA: TGTGCCAGCTCGGCCCGGGATCACCGAGGTAATAATTCACCCCTCCACTTT
V gene: TRBV15; CDR3 length: 14; D gene: TRBD1; J gene: TRBJ2-2; clone size: NA; CDR3 protein: CASQGQGAWGELFF; CDR3 DNA: TGTGCCTCGCAGGGACAGGGGGCTTGGGGGGAGCTGTTTTTT
V gene: TRBV27; CDR3 length: 16; D gene: TRBD1; J gene: TRBJ2-7; clone size: NA; CDR3 protein: CASSSVGQGSRYEQYF; CDR3 DNA: TGTGCCAGCAGTTCCGTAGGACAGGGCAGTCGCTACGAGCAGTACTTC
V gene: TRBV7-9; CDR3 length: 13; D gene: NA; J gene: TRBJ1-5; clone size: few; CDR3 protein: CASSLAGDQPQHF; CDR3 DNA: TGTGCCAGCAGCTTAGCCGGGGATCAGCCCCAGCATTTT
V gene: TRBV5-5; CDR3 length: 17; D gene: TRBD2; J gene: TRBJ2-1; clone size: NA; CDR3 protein: CASSLGRDLAGGNEQFF; CDR3 DNA: TGTGCCAGCAGCTTGGGGCGGGACCTAGCGGGAGGGAATGAGCAGTTCTTC
V gene: TRBV4-2; CDR3 length: 14; D gene: TRBD1; J gene: TRBJ2-2; clone size: NA; CDR3 protein: CASSQDTGAGELFF; CDR3 DNA: TGTGCCAGCAGCCAAGATACAGGGGCCGGGGAGCTGTTTTTT
V gene: TRBV6-1; CDR3 length: 15; D gene: TRBD1; J gene: TRBJ2-7; clone size: NA; CDR3 protein: CASSEAGTGSYEQYF; CDR3 DNA: TGTGCCAGCAGTGAAGCCGGGACAGGGTCCTACGAGCAGTACTTC
V gene: TRBV7-6; CDR3 length: 14; D gene: NA; J gene: TRBJ2-3; clone size: medium-sized; CDR3 protein: CASSSEGALDTQYF; CDR3 DNA: TGTGCCAGCAGCTCGGAGGGGGCTTTGGATACGCAGTATTTT
V gene: TRBV19; CDR3 length: 13; D gene: TRBD1; J gene: TRBJ2-7; clone size: once; CDR3 protein: CASSRDRHYEQYF; CDR3 DNA: TGTGCCAGTAGTCGGGACAGGCACTACGAGCAGTACTTC
V gene: TRBV29-1; CDR3 length: 12; D gene: NA; J gene: TRBJ1-1; clone size: few; CDR3 protein: CSVEVSYSEAFF; CDR3 DNA: TGCAGCGTGGAGGTATCGTATTCTGAAGCTTTCTTT
V gene: TRBV28; CDR3 length: 15; D gene: TRBD2; J gene: TRBJ2-5; clone size: NA; CDR3 protein: CASIDPGLASGEQYF; CDR3 DNA: TGTGCCAGCATAGACCCAGGACTAGCATCGGGGGAGCAGTACTTC
V gene: TRBV6-5; CDR3 length: 15; D gene: TRBD1; J gene: TRBJ1-4; clone size: few; CDR3 protein: CASSLGTGGSEKLFF; CDR3 DNA: TGTGCCAGCAGCCTCGGGACAGGGGGCAGTGAAAAACTGTTTTTT
V gene: TRBV29-1; CDR3 length: 11; D gene: NA; J gene: TRBJ1-1; clone size: NA; CDR3 protein: CSAQGNTEAFF; CDR3 DNA: TGCAGCGCACAGGGTAACACTGAAGCTTTCTTT
V gene: TRBV6-5; CDR3 length: 12; D gene: NA; J gene: TRBJ1-2; clone size: NA; CDR3 protein: CASSLTSSEFTF; CDR3 DNA: TGTGCCAGCAGCCTCACCTCGAGCGAATTCACCTTC
V gene: TRBV7-9; CDR3 length: 14; D gene: TRBD1; J gene: TRBJ2-7; clone size: NA; CDR3 protein: CASSQIGQGSEQYF; CDR3 DNA: TGTGCCAGCAGCCAAATAGGACAGGGATCCGAGCAGTACTTC
V gene: TRBV2; CDR3 length: 12; D gene: NA; J gene: TRBJ1-2; clone size: NA; CDR3 protein: CASSGWDNGYTF; CDR3 DNA: TGTGCCAGCAGTGGTTGGGACAATGGTTACACCTTC
V gene: TRBV7-2; CDR3 length: 15; D gene: TRBD1; J gene: TRBJ2-2; clone size: NA; CDR3 protein: CASRGQGMNTGELFF; CDR3 DNA: TGTGCCAGCAGGGGACAGGGTATGAACACCGGGGAGCTGTTTTTT
V gene: TRBV25-1; CDR3 length: 11; D gene: NA; J gene: TRBJ2-3; clone size: NA; CDR3 protein: CASRETDTQYF; CDR3 DNA: TGTGCCAGCAGGGAGACAGATACGCAGTATTTT
V gene: TRBV5-1; CDR3 length: 13; D gene: NA; J gene: TRBJ2-7; clone size: NA; CDR3 protein: CASSLEGHYEQYF; CDR3 DNA: TGCGCCAGCAGCTTGGAGGGACACTACGAGCAGTACTTC
V gene: TRBV7-9; CDR3 length: 14; D gene: TRBD1; J gene: TRBJ1-2; clone size: NA; CDR3 protein: CASSMTGTGYGYTF; CDR3 DNA: TGTGCCAGCAGCATGACAGGGACAGGCTATGGCTACACCTTC
V gene: TRBV5-1; CDR3 length: 17; D gene: TRBD2; J gene: TRBJ2-3; clone size: NA; CDR3 protein: CASSFVGLAGAGDTQYF; CDR3 DNA: TGCGCCAGCAGCTTTGTGGGACTAGCGGGAGCGGGAGATACGCAGTATTTT
V gene: TRBV4-3; CDR3 length: 17; D gene: NA; J gene: TRBJ2-5; clone size: NA; CDR3 protein: CASSQDVSSEIQETQYF; CDR3 DNA: TGCGCCAGCAGCCAAGATGTCTCTAGCGAGATACAAGAGACCCAGTACTTC
V gene: TRBV10-1; CDR3 length: 15; D gene: NA; J gene: TRBJ2-2; clone size: once; CDR3 protein: CAIKPLAEGAGELFF; CDR3 DNA: TGCGCCATCAAGCCCTTAGCGGAAGGAGCCGGGGAGCTGTTTTTT
V gene: TRBV9; CDR3 length: 18; D gene: TRBD1; J gene: TRBJ1-2; clone size: few; CDR3 protein: CASSVADRDRGKVYGYTF; CDR3 DNA: TGTGCCAGCAGCGTAGCCGACAGGGACAGGGGGAAGGTCTATGGCTACACCTTC
V gene: TRBV7-3; CDR3 length: 16; D gene: NA; J gene: TRBJ2-1; clone size: NA; CDR3 protein: CASSLSPRQDYNEQFF; CDR3 DNA: TGTGCCAGCAGCCTTAGTCCTCGACAGGATTACAATGAGCAGTTCTTC
V gene: TRBV2; CDR3 length: 14; D gene: TRBD1; J gene: TRBJ1-2; clone size: NA; CDR3 protein: CASSESTGIYGYTF; CDR3 DNA: TGTGCCAGCAGTGAATCGACAGGGATATATGGCTACACCTTC
V gene: TRBV27; CDR3 length: 15; D gene: TRBD1; J gene: TRBJ1-1; clone size: NA; CDR3 protein: CASSGTGGGNTEAFF; CDR3 DNA: TGTGCCAGCAGTGGGACAGGGGGCGGGAACACTGAAGCTTTCTTT
V gene: TRBV9; CDR3 length: 16; D gene: TRBD2; J gene: TRBJ2-5; clone size: NA; CDR3 protein: CASSVGVSGGPETQYF; CDR3 DNA: TGTGCCAGCAGCGTAGGGGTTTCGGGAGGGCCAGAGACCCAGTACTTC
V gene: TRBV10-3; CDR3 length: 15; D gene: TRBD1; J gene: TRBJ2-7; clone size: few; CDR3 protein: CAISGGQGSSYEQYF; CDR3 DNA: TGTGCCATCAGCGGGGGACAGGGAAGCTCCTACGAGCAGTACTTC
V gene: TRBV9; CDR3 length: 16; D gene: NA; J gene: TRBJ1-1; clone size: NA; CDR3 protein: CASSARDDLMNTEAFF; CDR3 DNA: TGTGCCAGCAGCGCCCGGGATGACCTTATGAACACTGAAGCTTTCTTT
V gene: TRBV7-2; CDR3 length: 14; D gene: NA; J gene: TRBJ2-7; clone size: NA; CDR3 protein: CASSLTPDRGEQYF; CDR3 DNA: TGTGCCAGCAGCTTAACCCCCGACCGGGGCGAGCAGTACTTC
V gene: TRBV6-1; CDR3 length: 12; D gene: NA; J gene: TRBJ1-2; clone size: NA; CDR3 protein: CASSVGLQGYTF; CDR3 DNA: TGTGCCAGCAGTGTCGGCTTACAGGGCTACACCTTC
V gene: TRBV5-1; CDR3 length: 15; D gene: NA; J gene: TRBJ2-2; clone size: NA; CDR3 protein: CASSLDQGSTGELFF; CDR3 DNA: TGCGCCAGCAGCTTGGACCAGGGAAGCACCGGGGAGCTGTTTTTT
V gene: TRBV7-3; CDR3 length: 17; D gene: NA; J gene: TRBJ2-2; clone size: NA; CDR3 protein: CASSLGASTSNTGELFF; CDR3 DNA: TGTGCCAGCAGCTTAGGAGCCAGTACTTCTAACACCGGGGAGCTGTTTTTT
V gene: TRBV5-1; CDR3 length: 16; D gene: NA; J gene: TRBJ2-3; clone size: NA; CDR3 protein: CASSLEGGVSTDTQYF; CDR3 DNA: TGCGCCAGCAGCTTGGAAGGCGGGGTTAGCACAGATACGCAGTATTTT
V gene: TRBV6-5; CDR3 length: 13; D gene: NA; J gene: TRBJ1-2; clone size: few; CDR3 protein: CASGPPQGAGYTF; CDR3 DNA: TGTGCCAGCGGGCCCCCCCAAGGGGCGGGCTACACCTTC
V gene: TRBV2; CDR3 length: 11; D gene: NA; J gene: TRBJ2-3; clone size: few; CDR3 protein: CASSLEDTQYF; CDR3 DNA: TGTGCCAGCAGTCTCGAGGATACGCAGTATTTT
V gene: TRBV15; CDR3 length: 15; D gene: NA; J gene: TRBJ1-1; clone size: NA; CDR3 protein: CATSRAGNQGFVAFF; CDR3 DNA: TGTGCCACCAGCAGAGCGGGTAACCAGGGTTTTGTAGCTTTCTTT
V gene: TRBV21-1; CDR3 length: 16; D gene: NA; J gene: TRBJ1-2; clone size: NA; CDR3 protein: CASSTWTGLEDYGYTF; CDR3 DNA: TGTGCCAGCAGCACCTGGACAGGCTTGGAGGACTATGGCTACACCTTC
V gene: TRBV2; CDR3 length: 14; D gene: NA; J gene: TRBJ2-7; clone size: NA; CDR3 protein: CASRSGALSDEQYF; CDR3 DNA: TGTGCCAGCAGATCAGGGGCGCTTTCGGACGAGCAGTACTTC
V gene: TRBV5-1; CDR3 length: 18; D gene: TRBD1; J gene: TRBJ1-2; clone size: once; CDR3 protein: CASSLVSGQGAPNYGYTF; CDR3 DNA: TGCGCCAGCAGCTTAGTTTCGGGACAGGGGGCACCTAACTATGGCTACACCTTC
V gene: TRBV7-2; CDR3 length: 16; D gene: TRBD1; J gene: TRBJ2-6; clone size: few; CDR3 protein: CASSSPDRPGANVLTF; CDR3 DNA: TGTGCCAGCAGCTCGCCGGACAGGCCTGGGGCCAACGTCCTGACTTTC
V gene: TRBV11-2; CDR3 length: 16; D gene: TRBD2; J gene: TRBJ2-3; clone size: NA; CDR3 protein: CASSPVASGVYHTQYF; CDR3 DNA: TGTGCCAGCAGCCCCGTGGCTAGCGGGGTTTATCATACGCAGTATTTT
V gene: TRBV28; CDR3 length: 13; D gene: TRBD1; J gene: TRBJ1-6; clone size: NA; CDR3 protein: CASRKDRASPLHF; CDR3 DNA: TGTGCCAGCAGAAAGGACAGGGCCTCACCCCTCCACTTT
V gene: TRBV6-5; CDR3 length: 10; D gene: NA; J gene: TRBJ2-7; clone size: NA; CDR3 protein: CAKLAGEQYF; CDR3 DNA: TGTGCCAAACTCGCGGGGGAGCAGTACTTC
V gene: TRBV19; CDR3 length: 14; D gene: NA; J gene: TRBJ1-2; clone size: few; CDR3 protein: CASSIRTNYYGYTF; CDR3 DNA: TGTGCCAGTAGTATCCGGACAAACTACTATGGCTACACCTTC
V gene: TRBV2; CDR3 length: 13; D gene: NA; J gene: TRBJ2-7; clone size: NA; CDR3 protein: CASNERHRDEQYF; CDR3 DNA: TGTGCCAGCAATGAACGTCACCGGGACGAGCAGTACTTC
V gene: TRBV14; CDR3 length: 15; D gene: TRBD1; J gene: TRBJ2-2; clone size: NA; CDR3 protein: CASSLRTGIAGELFF; CDR3 DNA: TGTGCCAGCAGCCTTCGGACAGGGATCGCCGGGGAGCTGTTTTTT
V gene: TRBV6-1; CDR3 length: 18; D gene: TRBD2; J gene: TRBJ2-7; clone size: NA; CDR3 protein: CASSGGLAGGPVSYEQYF; CDR3 DNA: TGTGCCAGCAGTGGAGGACTAGCGGGGGGGCCGGTCTCCTACGAGCAGTACTTC
V gene: TRBV5-1; CDR3 length: 16; D gene: TRBD2; J gene: TRBJ2-7; clone size: NA; CDR3 protein: CASSGPASGTTYEQYF; CDR3 DNA: TGCGCCAGCAGCGGCCCCGCTAGCGGGACCACCTACGAGCAGTACTTC